Below, 12 T cell receptor beta chains from the same sample are listed, as sequenced in a study of naive and memory T cell subsets. Both TRBC1 and TRBC2 were covered by a beta constant-region primer of two equimolar oligonucleotides. TCRdb itself ran the UMI-ligation and nested PCR reads through MiXCR, one entry per CDR3 protein. Of under 35,000 distinct CDR3 sequences in the sample, about 10% were seen once. The sample taken for sequencing was effector memory CD4+ T cells from blood. Subset meaning: effector memory, CD45RA- CD27-. These receptor sequences come from a human donor in good health.

The chain combines TRBV5-1 with TRBJ1-5, with a possible D match to TRBD1 (5 bases). The CDR3 contains 13 residues. Trimming removed 7 bases from V and 8 bases from J, with 16 bases in between. CDR1 is SGHRS and CDR2 is YFSETQ in the germline V gene. This chain's CDR3 is CASHQGPLEPQHF. The CDR3 region has the DNA TGCGCCAGCCATCAGGGTCCTTTAGAGCCCCAGCATTTT.

This clonotype was seen only a few times. This chain uses TRBV7-8 with TRBJ2-5; D is perhaps TRBD1 or TRBD2 (5 bases each). V dropped 4 bases and J dropped 4 bases, with 10 bases sitting between them. This CDR3 is 13 amino acids long. CDR1 and CDR2 from the germline V gene are SGHVS and FQNEAQ. CDR3 in DNA: TGTGCCAGCAGCTCCGGGACCAGAGAGACCCAGTACTTC. It codes for CASSSGTRETQYF.

J is TRBJ2-7 and V is TRBV7-9; 7 bases map to TRBD1. V was pared by 5 bases and J by 4 bases, with 8 bases of the junction left unmatched. The germline gives CDR1 SEHNR, CDR2 FQNEAQ (reference sequence). The CDR3 is 14 residues long. Written as DNA, the CDR3 is TGTGCCAGCAGCCCCATACAGGGGCGGTACGAGCAGTACTTC. Protein product: CASSPIQGRYEQYF.

This clonotype was seen at least ten times. The CDR3 coding sequence is TGTGCCAGCAGCAAAGACTCTCCAGGGAAGGATGCTAATGAAAAACTGTTTTTT. Translating it yields CASSKDSPGKDANEKLFF. The genes are TRBV21-1 and TRBJ1-4; the listed D gene, TRBD1, was not tested against the DNA. TRBV21-1 represents a pseudogene. The CDR3 is made up of 18 amino acids.

This clonotype came up many times. The V call is TRBV20-1, the J call TRBJ2-7, with TRBD2 as a possible D gene (5 bases). The length of the CDR3 is 14 residues. V lost 1 base and J 7 bases, leaving 17 bases between the germline ends. The germline gives CDR1 DFQATT, CDR2 SNEGSKA (reference sequence). CDR3 sequence: CSARGGRNRGEQYF. The DNA for the CDR3 is TGCAGTGCTAGAGGGGGAAGGAATCGAGGGGAGCAGTACTTC.

The rearrangement uses TRBV20-1 and TRBJ1-2; a weak D match, TRBD1 (5 bases). The V and J ends lost 0 bases and 0 bases respectively, with 8 bases between them. Germline values: CDR1 DFQATT, CDR2 SNEGSKA (reference sequence). The CDR3 totals 14 residues. This CDR3 reads CSAREDRTNYGYTF. For the CDR3, the DNA is TGCAGTGCTAGAGAAGACAGAACTAACTATGGCTACACCTTC.

The chain has TRBV5-8 and TRBJ2-3; D might be TRBD2 (6 bases). Per the germline V gene, CDR1 is SGHTS and CDR2 is YDEGEE. Trimming cost V 8 bases and J 3 bases, with 10 bases left between them. This CDR3 has 12 residues. CDR3 region: CARQEGTDTQYF. The CDR3 DNA reads TGTGCCAGGCAGGAGGGGACAGATACGCAGTATTTT.

J is TRBJ1-2 and V is TRBV30, with 9 bases that match TRBD1. Germline trimming cut 3 bases from V and 4 bases from J; bases unmatched to any gene: 9. The CDR3 has 15 residues. In germline, CDR1 is GTSNPN, CDR2 SVGIG (reference sequence). In nucleotides, the CDR3 is TGTGCCTGGAGGGACAAACAGGGGGCGGTCTATGGCTACACCTTC. Its translation is CAWRDKQGAVYGYTF.

This clonotype was seen more than once but under ten times. The chain carries TRBV20-1 and TRBJ1-4; weak D call: TRBD1 (6 bases). Trimming left V 8 bases short and J 8 bases short, with 12 bases between. Germline V gene data show CDR1 as DFQATT and CDR2 as SNEGSKA (reference sequence). The CDR3 loop spans 11 amino acids. The CDR3 is CSRDIREKLFF. DNA for the CDR3: TGCAGTCGGGACATTCGGGAAAAACTGTTTTTT.

This chain connects TRBV9 to TRBJ2-5, with TRBD1 identical over 8 bases. The V and J ends lost 4 bases and 4 bases, in that order; junction bases with no gene match: 6. The CDR3 totals 14 residues. CDR1 is SGDLS and CDR2 is YYNGEE in the germline V gene. This CDR3 is CASSRDRGGETQYF. As DNA, the CDR3 is TGTGCCAGCAGCAGAGACAGGGGAGGAGAGACCCAGTACTTC.

The table lists this clonotype with many counts. The chain couples TRBV6-1 to TRBJ1-6; D may be TRBD1 (5 bases). CDR1 MNHNS and CDR2 SASEGT come from the germline V gene. Trimming shortened V by 7 bases and J by 3 bases, and 7 bases separated the two germline ends. The CDR3 is 13 residues long. CDR3 sequence reads: CASMTDYNSPLHF. In DNA form, the CDR3 reads TGTGCCAGCATGACAGACTATAATTCACCCCTCCACTTT.

This clonotype was found many times. The chain employs TRBV14 and TRBJ2-1, with 9 bases matching TRBD2. The V and J ends lost 8 bases and 5 bases, in that order; junction bases with no gene match: 4. Per germline, CDR1 SGHDN and CDR2 FVKESK. The CDR3 has 13 residues. CDR3 DNA sequence: TGTGCCAGCGCGGGGGGGCTACACAATGAGCAGTTCTTC. Protein product: CASAGGLHNEQFF.